These T cell receptor beta chains were read from a single sample in a study of blood T cell repertoires in COVID-19. Profiled with immunoSEQ multiplex PCR; TCRdb holds only in-frame clones, not every one. The sample shows about 100,000 clones, about 87% of them seen only once. The sample taken for sequencing was peripheral blood. Every receptor here comes from a human donor in a cohort sampled during active COVID-19. CDR3s include the opening cysteine and the closing phenylalanine or tryptophan. The order of the fields is CDR3 DNA, CDR3 protein, J gene, V gene, clone size, D gene. D genes are given only for firm matches. The size entry is marked missing in some rows and otherwise reads once, few, many or a size class.

CDR3nt: TGCGCCAGCAACCCTAGCGAGGGGAGGAACACTGAAGCTTTCTTT; CDR3aa: CASNPSEGRNTEAFF; j_gene: TRBJ1-1; v_gene: TRBV5-1; abundance: .; d_gene: .
CDR3nt: TGCGCCAGCAGCCCCGGGACAGGGGGCCATGAGCAGTTCTTC; CDR3aa: CASSPGTGGHEQFF; j_gene: TRBJ2-1; v_gene: TRBV5-1; abundance: once; d_gene: TRBD1
CDR3nt: TGTGCCAGCAGTGAAGCGCAGGGGATCACTGAAGCTTTCTTT; CDR3aa: CASSEAQGITEAFF; j_gene: TRBJ1-1; v_gene: TRBV2; abundance: .; d_gene: .
CDR3nt: TGTGCCAGCAGCGTAGAGGGGGAGAACTCACCCCTCCACTTT; CDR3aa: CASSVEGENSPLHF; j_gene: TRBJ1-6; v_gene: TRBV9; abundance: .; d_gene: .
CDR3nt: TGTGCCAGCAGCCTCCAGGGGCTCTCTGGAAACACCATATATTTT; CDR3aa: CASSLQGLSGNTIYF; j_gene: TRBJ1-3; v_gene: TRBV3-1/TRBV3-2; abundance: .; d_gene: .
CDR3nt: TGTGCCATTACAGGCGATAGACTCACTGAAGCTTTCTTT; CDR3aa: CAITGDRLTEAFF; j_gene: TRBJ1-1; v_gene: TRBV12-3/TRBV12-4; abundance: .; d_gene: .
CDR3nt: TGTGCCACCAGCAGGGATCAGGGTAGCTACGAGCAGTACTTC; CDR3aa: CATSRDQGSYEQYF; j_gene: TRBJ2-7; v_gene: TRBV15; abundance: .; d_gene: .
CDR3nt: TGTGCCAGCAGTCTGCCGGGACAGGGTAATGAAAAACTGTTTTTT; CDR3aa: CASSLPGQGNEKLFF; j_gene: TRBJ1-4; v_gene: TRBV28; abundance: .; d_gene: TRBD1
CDR3nt: TGCGCCAGCAGCTTGGCGGTCATGAACACTGAAGCTTTCTTT; CDR3aa: CASSLAVMNTEAFF; j_gene: TRBJ1-1; v_gene: TRBV5-1; abundance: .; d_gene: .
CDR3nt: TGTGCCAGCAGCCTACGGGGGGGGTCCTACGAGCAGTACTTC; CDR3aa: CASSLRGGSYEQYF; j_gene: TRBJ2-7; v_gene: TRBV5-4; abundance: .; d_gene: TRBD2
CDR3nt: TGTGCCAGCAGTATGGGTGGGCTTGAGGGCACTGAAGCTTTCTTT; CDR3aa: CASSMGGLEGTEAFF; j_gene: TRBJ1-1; v_gene: TRBV2; abundance: .; d_gene: .
CDR3nt: TGTGCCAGTAGGCGACTAGCAGGAAACGTCCACGAGCAGTACTTC; CDR3aa: CASRRLAGNVHEQYF; j_gene: TRBJ2-7; v_gene: TRBV19; abundance: .; d_gene: TRBD2
CDR3nt: TGTGCCAGCAGCGTGTCAGGAAACACCATATATTTT; CDR3aa: CASSVSGNTIYF; j_gene: TRBJ1-3; v_gene: TRBV9; abundance: .; d_gene: .
CDR3nt: TGTGCCAGTAGTAGACAGGGGGATCAGCCCCAGCATTTT; CDR3aa: CASSRQGDQPQHF; j_gene: TRBJ1-5; v_gene: TRBV19; abundance: once; d_gene: TRBD1
CDR3nt: TGTGCCAGCAGCTTAGGCGGGAGGTCCTACGAGCAGTACTTC; CDR3aa: CASSLGGRSYEQYF; j_gene: TRBJ2-7; v_gene: TRBV7-9; abundance: .; d_gene: TRBD2
CDR3nt: TGTGCCAGCAGTTCTTACAGAGAGTCTAATGAAAAACTGTTTTTT; CDR3aa: CASSSYRESNEKLFF; j_gene: TRBJ1-4; v_gene: TRBV6-6; abundance: few; d_gene: .
CDR3nt: TGTGCCAGCAGCCAAGACAGAAGCTCTGGAAACACCATATATTTT; CDR3aa: CASSQDRSSGNTIYF; j_gene: TRBJ1-3; v_gene: TRBV5-4; abundance: .; d_gene: .
CDR3nt: TGCAGCGTTGAAGTCCTCTATACTAGCGGGAGGGTCGGGAGTGAGCAGTTCTTC; CDR3aa: CSVEVLYTSGRVGSEQFF; j_gene: TRBJ2-1; v_gene: TRBV29-1; abundance: .; d_gene: TRBD2
CDR3nt: TGTGCCAGCAGCTTATTAGGGGGCCGTAGCGACGAGCAGTACTTC; CDR3aa: CASSLLGGRSDEQYF; j_gene: TRBJ2-7; v_gene: TRBV11-2; abundance: .; d_gene: TRBD1
CDR3nt: TGTGCCAGTAGTTTGGTTGAGGAGGGCCCCAAAAACATTCAGTACTTC; CDR3aa: CASSLVEEGPKNIQYF; j_gene: TRBJ2-4; v_gene: TRBV19; abundance: .; d_gene: .
CDR3nt: TGTGCCAGCAGCGCGGACAGGGTCGTTGCAAAACTGTTTTTT; CDR3aa: CASSADRVVAKLFF; j_gene: TRBJ1-4; v_gene: TRBV6-5; abundance: .; d_gene: TRBD1
CDR3nt: TGTGCCAGCAGCCAAGGGCGGGGAGGAGCTGCGCAGTATTTT; CDR3aa: CASSQGRGGAAQYF; j_gene: TRBJ2-3; v_gene: TRBV3-1/TRBV3-2; abundance: .; d_gene: .
CDR3nt: TGTGCCAGCCTGACAGTGACGTTAACTGAAGCTTTCTTT; CDR3aa: CASLTVTLTEAFF; j_gene: TRBJ1-1; v_gene: TRBV18; abundance: .; d_gene: .
CDR3nt: TGTGCCAGCAGCTTATCCAGGGTCACTGAAGCTTTCTTT; CDR3aa: CASSLSRVTEAFF; j_gene: TRBJ1-1; v_gene: TRBV11-2; abundance: .; d_gene: .
CDR3nt: TGTGCCAGCAGCTTAGGGAGAAACATTCAGTACTTC; CDR3aa: CASSLGRNIQYF; j_gene: TRBJ2-4; v_gene: TRBV7-9; abundance: .; d_gene: .
CDR3nt: TGTGCCAGCAGTTACCCGGCGGGGCTAGCGGGCCTCTACGAGCAGTACTTC; CDR3aa: CASSYPAGLAGLYEQYF; j_gene: TRBJ2-7; v_gene: TRBV6-2/TRBV6-3; abundance: .; d_gene: TRBD2
CDR3nt: TGTGCTAGTGGTTTGCCTAGCTCCGGTGAGCAGTTCTTC; CDR3aa: CASGLPSSGEQFF; j_gene: TRBJ2-1; v_gene: TRBV12-5; abundance: .; d_gene: .
CDR3nt: TGTGCCAGCAGCTTTGATTCAGGGACAGAAGCTTTCTTT; CDR3aa: CASSFDSGTEAFF; j_gene: TRBJ1-1; v_gene: TRBV7-3; abundance: once; d_gene: .
CDR3nt: TGTGCCAGCAGCCTCCTAGCGGCGGGGGCCAACGTCCTGACTTTC; CDR3aa: CASSLLAAGANVLTF; j_gene: TRBJ2-6; v_gene: TRBV7-3; abundance: .; d_gene: TRBD2
CDR3nt: TGCGCCAGCAGCCGACTAGCAGATTCCTACGAGCAGTACTTC; CDR3aa: CASSRLADSYEQYF; j_gene: TRBJ2-7; v_gene: TRBV5-1; abundance: .; d_gene: TRBD2
CDR3nt: TGCGCCAGCAGCCAACTACTAGCGGGGGGCACAGATACGCAGTATTTT; CDR3aa: CASSQLLAGGTDTQYF; j_gene: TRBJ2-3; v_gene: TRBV5-1; abundance: .; d_gene: TRBD2
CDR3nt: TGTGCCAGCAGTGGGAGGGGGGGTTCCTACAATGAGCAGTTCTTC; CDR3aa: CASSGRGGSYNEQFF; j_gene: TRBJ2-1; v_gene: TRBV25-1; abundance: .; d_gene: .
CDR3nt: TGTGCCAGCAGCTTGGGAGATCAGCCCCAGCATTTT; CDR3aa: CASSLGDQPQHF; j_gene: TRBJ1-5; v_gene: TRBV5-5; abundance: once; d_gene: .
CDR3nt: TGTGCCATCAGTGAGTCCCGGCCCGAGGTTGATCAGCCCCAGCATTTT; CDR3aa: CAISESRPEVDQPQHF; j_gene: TRBJ1-5; v_gene: TRBV10-3; abundance: .; d_gene: .
CDR3nt: TGCGCCAGCAGCAACCGACGGACAGGCAGGGACACTGAAGCTTTCTTT; CDR3aa: CASSNRRTGRDTEAFF; j_gene: TRBJ1-1; v_gene: TRBV5-1; abundance: .; d_gene: TRBD1
CDR3nt: TGTGCCAGCAGCTTATCCGGGACAGGGCGTGGAAACACCATATATTTT; CDR3aa: CASSLSGTGRGNTIYF; j_gene: TRBJ1-3; v_gene: TRBV7-2; abundance: .; d_gene: TRBD1
CDR3nt: TGTGCCAGCAGCGCAATAAAAGGACAGCGTTTTAACTATGGCTACACCTTC; CDR3aa: CASSAIKGQRFNYGYTF; j_gene: TRBJ1-2; v_gene: TRBV11-2; abundance: .; d_gene: .
CDR3nt: TGCGCCAGCAGCTTGGGGTCTGGGCAGCATGGCTACACCTTC; CDR3aa: CASSLGSGQHGYTF; j_gene: TRBJ1-2; v_gene: TRBV5-1; abundance: .; d_gene: .
CDR3nt: TGTGCCAGCAGGCTAACTAGCGGGAAGAGTGCAGATACGCAGTATTTT; CDR3aa: CASRLTSGKSADTQYF; j_gene: TRBJ2-3; v_gene: TRBV13; abundance: .; d_gene: TRBD2
CDR3nt: TGTGCCAGCAGCTTTCCGGGACTCAGCTCTGGAAACACCATATATTTT; CDR3aa: CASSFPGLSSGNTIYF; j_gene: TRBJ1-3; v_gene: TRBV7-2; abundance: .; d_gene: .
CDR3nt: TGTGCCAGTAGTGAAGCCCCGAGCCTGACAGGAGACTATGGCTACACCTTC; CDR3aa: CASSEAPSLTGDYGYTF; j_gene: TRBJ1-2; v_gene: TRBV19; abundance: .; d_gene: .
CDR3nt: TGTGCCAGCAGCTTGGGACAGGAAGCTTTCTTT; CDR3aa: CASSLGQEAFF; j_gene: TRBJ1-1; v_gene: TRBV7-9; abundance: .; d_gene: TRBD1
CDR3nt: TGTGCCAGCAGCCCAGGGGGTCGGTTTTCCACTGAAGCTTTCTTT; CDR3aa: CASSPGGRFSTEAFF; j_gene: TRBJ1-1; v_gene: TRBV5-4; abundance: .; d_gene: TRBD1
CDR3nt: TGCGCCAGCAGATCCGTTACAGGGGTTACTGAAGCTTTCTTT; CDR3aa: CASRSVTGVTEAFF; j_gene: TRBJ1-1; v_gene: TRBV5-1; abundance: .; d_gene: TRBD1
CDR3nt: TGTGCCAGCAGCTTGGTTCTAGCGGGTAATGAGCAGTTCTTC; CDR3aa: CASSLVLAGNEQFF; j_gene: TRBJ2-1; v_gene: TRBV5-4; abundance: few; d_gene: TRBD2
CDR3nt: TGCGCCAGCAGCTTGGCCGGGGGGAGCGGGACAGATACGCAGTATTTT; CDR3aa: CASSLAGGSGTDTQYF; j_gene: TRBJ2-3; v_gene: TRBV5-1; abundance: .; d_gene: TRBD2